The TCR beta chain under discussion was sequenced for a study of T-cell memory formation after mild COVID-19. TCR alpha and TCR beta cDNA libraries with sample barcodes and UMIs came from 5'RACE using constant-segment primers. One entry per CDR3 protein, called by TCRdb with MiXCR from the 5' RACE reads. This repertoire shows about 440,000 distinct CDR3 sequences, around 18% found once; its top ten account for 7.5% to 9.5%. The length of the CDR3 is 11 residues. Trimming took 10 bases from V and 3 from J, leaving 10 bases between them. Germline CDR1 and CDR2: ENHRY and SYGVKD. This clonotype has a handful of counts.

The chain links TRBV10-3 to TRBJ2-7; no reliable D call. The origin of this receptor is an adult woman who had mild COVID-19 (a few samples of this study predate the infection). Cell type and time point are not known. The specimen was PBMCs or a T cell subset sorted from them (not recorded which). The CDR3 sequence: CATLHSYEQYF. DNA for the CDR3: TGTGCCACCCTCCATAGCTACGAGCAGTACTTC.